The rows below give T cell receptor beta chains drawn from one sample of a study of cytomegalovirus exposure and HLA in healthy donors. Generated by immunoSEQ multiplex PCR, the TCRdb table keeps only in-frame clones and is missing some. The top ten clones hold approximately 11% of a sample with approximately 100,000 clones, roughly 70% of them seen once. Sequences were obtained from PBMCs. These TCRs come from a middle-aged man in good health and CMV-seropositive. Both conserved end residues are part of each CDR3. Each record gives: V gene, D gene, J gene, clone size, CDR3 DNA, CDR3 protein. The D gene is left open where the match is weak. Clone size is stated in some rows and not others, as once, few, many or a class when expanded.

TRBV4-1	.	TRBJ1-2	.	TGCGCCAGCAGCCAAGTGGGCCCGATAATCAATGGCTACACCTTC	CASSQVGPIINGYTF
TRBV29-1	.	TRBJ2-1	.	TGCAGCGTTGGGGGGGACTGGCGTCGGGATGAGCAGTTCTTC	CSVGGDWRRDEQFF
TRBV6-1	.	TRBJ2-7	.	TGTGCCAGCAGAAAAATGGGACTGTCCTACGAGCAGTACTTC	CASRKMGLSYEQYF
TRBV19	.	TRBJ1-4	.	TGTGCCAGTAGTCGGGAGGTGCGGGAGTCTAATGAAAAACTGTTTTTT	CASSREVRESNEKLFF
TRBV30	.	TRBJ2-3	.	TGTGCCGGCAACATACCAGATACGCAGTATTTT	CAGNIPDTQYF
TRBV29-1	.	TRBJ2-5	once	TGCAGCGTTGTTGGCCTTGAAGAGACCCAGTACTTC	CSVVGLEETQYF
TRBV28	TRBD1	TRBJ2-7	.	TGTGCCGGCAGTTACAGGGGTGTGGGGAGCTACGAGCAGTACTTC	CAGSYRGVGSYEQYF
TRBV30	TRBD1	TRBJ1-4	.	TGTGCCTGGAGTGTTGGGACAGGGATCGAAAAACTGTTTTTT	CAWSVGTGIEKLFF
TRBV7-6	.	TRBJ1-5	.	TGTGCCAGCAGCTTAGACCACAGGGCTCTCAATCAGCCCCAGCATTTT	CASSLDHRALNQPQHF
TRBV27	.	TRBJ1-3	.	TGTGCCAGCAGTTTAAGGGGGGGAGGAAACACCATATATTTT	CASSLRGGGNTIYF
TRBV19	.	TRBJ1-2	few	TGTGCCAGTAGTCTCTCTCTAGGGGTTGGCTACACCTTC	CASSLSLGVGYTF
TRBV4-1	TRBD1	TRBJ2-1	.	TGCGCCAGCAGCCAATTGAGGGGGCAAAGTCGGTTCTACAATGAGCAGTTCTTC	CASSQLRGQSRFYNEQFF
TRBV7-9	.	TRBJ2-5	.	TGTGCCAGCAGCTTAGTGGGCAGACAAGAGACCCAGTACTTC	CASSLVGRQETQYF
TRBV4-1	TRBD2	TRBJ2-1	.	TGCGCCAGCAGCTCTGGGACTAGCGGGGGAAACAATGAGCAGTTCTTC	CASSSGTSGGNNEQFF
TRBV19	.	TRBJ1-1	few	TGTGCCAGTCTGTCGGACCGGGGTTACGGCACTGAAGCTTTCTTT	CASLSDRGYGTEAFF
TRBV6-5	TRBD1	TRBJ2-2	.	TGTGCCAGCAGAAAAAAGGACAGGGACACCGGGGAGCTGTTTTTT	CASRKKDRDTGELFF
TRBV5-4	.	TRBJ2-3	once	TGTGCCAGCAGCTTGACAGGGTGGGGAACAGATACGCAGTATTTT	CASSLTGWGTDTQYF
TRBV19	TRBD1	TRBJ2-2	.	TGTGCCAGTAGTATAAGGGGGCAGACCGGGGAGCTGTTTTTT	CASSIRGQTGELFF
TRBV7-2	.	TRBJ2-3	.	TGTGCCAGCAGCTTAATCAGCGGCACAGATACGCAGTATTTT	CASSLISGTDTQYF
TRBV28	TRBD2	TRBJ2-2	.	TGTGCCAGCAGTTTACAACTAGCGGGAGGGCCGGCCGGGGAGCTGTTTTTT	CASSLQLAGGPAGELFF
TRBV23-1	.	TRBJ2-7	.	TGCGCCAGGATCCGGGACATCCACGAGCAGTACTTC	CARIRDIHEQYF
TRBV29-1	.	TRBJ2-7	.	TGCAGCGTTGGGTCGGTTTCCTACGAGCAGTACTTC	CSVGSVSYEQYF
TRBV6-1	.	TRBJ1-1	.	TGTGCCAGCAGTGAAGGCACAAACACTGAAGCTTTCTTT	CASSEGTNTEAFF
TRBV30	.	TRBJ1-1	.	TGTGCCTGGAGTGTTGCAGGGAGGACTGAAGCTTTCTTT	CAWSVAGRTEAFF
TRBV6-1	.	TRBJ1-1	once	TGTGCCGTTAGGGGGTTGAACACTGAAGCTTTCTTT	CAVRGLNTEAFF
TRBV7-9	TRBD1	TRBJ2-3	.	TGTGCCAGCAGCTTAGTGTCAGGGGGCATAGATACGCAGTATTTT	CASSLVSGGIDTQYF
TRBV6-5	TRBD1	TRBJ2-7	.	TGTGCCAGCAGTTACTCTTACAGGGGAGTCTCCTACGAGCAGTACTTC	CASSYSYRGVSYEQYF
TRBV27	TRBD1	TRBJ1-4	.	TGTGCCAGCAGTCCCAGACAGGGTGGTAATGAAAAACTGTTTTTT	CASSPRQGGNEKLFF
TRBV7-9	.	TRBJ1-1	.	TGTGCCAGCAGCCCCACCCCAGGTACAGGTAACACTGAAGCTTTCTTT	CASSPTPGTGNTEAFF
TRBV5-1	TRBD1	TRBJ2-1	few	TGCGCCAGCAGCTTCCTTACATCAGGGGGCAATGAGCAGTTCTTC	CASSFLTSGGNEQFF
TRBV9	TRBD2	TRBJ2-3	few	TGTGCCAGCAGCGTAGCCGCTAGCGGTACCACAGATACGCAGTATTTT	CASSVAASGTTDTQYF
TRBV30	.	TRBJ1-2	.	TGTGCCTGGGGTGGGAGGGACTATGGCTACACCTTC	CAWGGRDYGYTF
TRBV5-1	TRBD2	TRBJ2-1	.	TGCGCCAGCAGCTTTATCGGGGGGGGCCACAATGAGCAGTTCTTC	CASSFIGGGHNEQFF
TRBV30	TRBD2	TRBJ2-1	once	TGTGCCTGGAGTAGTGGACTAGCGGGCACCAATGAGCAGTTCTTC	CAWSSGLAGTNEQFF
TRBV9	TRBD1	TRBJ2-7	.	TGTGCCAGCAGCCCGACAGGGGGCGGCTACGAGCAGTACTTC	CASSPTGGGYEQYF
TRBV5-8	.	TRBJ2-1	.	TGTGCCAGCAGCTACGGGATCCACAATGAGCAGTTCTTC	CASSYGIHNEQFF
TRBV30	.	TRBJ2-1	.	TGTGCCTGGACGGGAGTGGGGTACAATGAGCAGTTCTTC	CAWTGVGYNEQFF
TRBV6-6	.	TRBJ2-6	.	TGTGCCAGCAGGCCACTTTCAAGGGCCAACGTCCTGACTTTC	CASRPLSRANVLTF
TRBV2	.	TRBJ2-3	once	TGTGCCAGCAAGGAGACTACCACAGATACGCAGTATTTT	CASKETTTDTQYF
TRBV28	.	TRBJ2-7	.	TGTGCCAGCACCCCCTGGGGGCAAGCGGGAACCTACGAGCAGTACTTC	CASTPWGQAGTYEQYF
TRBV30	TRBD1	TRBJ2-1	.	TGTGCCTGGAGTCCCAACAGGGGAACCCACTACAATGAGCAATTCTTC	CAWSPNRGTHYNEQFF
TRBV7-9	TRBD2	TRBJ2-1	.	TGTGCCAGCAGCCCCCATCAGCGGGAGGGTGACAATGAGCAGTTCTTC	CASSPHQREGDNEQFF
TRBV6-1	.	TRBJ1-1	medium-sized	TGTGCCAGCAGTGAAGCGCTAGGGGTTAGGACTGAAGCTTTCTTT	CASSEALGVRTEAFF
TRBV7-3	TRBD1	TRBJ1-1	.	TGTGCCAGCAGCTCAGGGGGGCGCCTAACTGAAGCTTTCTTT	CASSSGGRLTEAFF
TRBV6-6	.	TRBJ1-5	.	TGTGCCAGCAGTTACCCAGGGGATCAGCCCCAGCATTTT	CASSYPGDQPQHF